The entry below gives a single TCR beta chain sequence along with its context. The CDR3 loop spans 11 amino acids. Trimming stripped 0 bases from V and 9 bases from J, with 4 bases between. Per the germline V gene, CDR1 is SGHRS and CDR2 is YFSETQ. Documented time point: 2014-2015 season, pre-vaccination. These data belong to a study of follicular helper T cells after annual influenza vaccination. Assay: immunoSEQ multiplex PCR; the TCRdb copy retains only in-frame clones and omits some. The sample shows approximately 15,000 clones, around 78% of them seen only once. The V gene is TRBV5-1, the J gene TRBJ2-1; D not certain. The sample here was CXCR5- memory CD4+ T cells sorted from blood, taken on the day of influenza vaccination. This sequence was found in an adult who received the influenza vaccine. The CDR3 is CASSLVTEQFF. The CDR3 coding sequence is TGCGCCAGCAGCTTGGTCACTGAGCAGTTCTTC.